This entry lists 28 T cell receptor beta chains sequenced from one sample in a study of regulatory T cells in long-lasting Graves disease. HTBI primers from iRepertoire and Arm-PCR of CDR3 regions yielded the TCR beta libraries. TCRdb re-derived calls from the multiplex PCR reads in MiXCR, one entry per CDR3 protein. The sample consists of more than 400,000 distinct CDR3 sequences, around 15% of them appearing once. As for time point: newly diagnosed GD, antithyroid drugs for less than 3 months. The TCR library was made from RNA that had been extracted from PBMCs in TRIzol. Another study also made use of these data, one on T cells in Graves' hyperthyroidism and ophthalmopathy.

This specimen was peripheral blood mononuclear cells (PBMCs), taken at new diagnosis, from a patient treated with antithyroid drugs. The receptor set was obtained from a man aged 40-49 years with Graves disease.

This clonotype was picked up many times. V is TRBV2 and J is TRBJ1-6; D is unresolved. Trimming removed 3 bases at V and 0 bases at J, with 6 bases between. The germline V gene has CDR1 SNHLY and CDR2 FYNNEI. This CDR3 is 15 amino acids long. The CDR3 region is CASSEKRSYNSPLHF. DNA for the CDR3: TGTGCCAGCAGTGAGAAACGCTCCTATAATTCACCCCTCCACTTT.

The chain uses TRBV28 and TRBJ2-7; D might be TRBD1 or TRBD2, each matching 6 bases. The CDR3 is 18 amino acids. The V end was cut by 4 bases, the J end by 2 bases, with 24 bases between. Per the germline V gene, CDR1 is MDHEN and CDR2 is SYDVKM. DNA for the CDR3: TGTGCCAGCAGTTACCCAACCGGGGGCAGGGGCCGCCCCTACGAGCAGTACTTC. Residues: CASSYPTGGRGRPYEQYF.

This clonotype was observed many times. The chain carries TRBV30 and TRBJ1-2; TRBD1 matches 7 bases. This CDR3 spans 11 amino acids. The germline V gene has CDR1 GTSNPN and CDR2 SVGIG (reference sequence). V trimming: 7 bases; J trimming: 7 bases; junction bases outside the gene matches: 6. CDR3 protein: CALTGRSGYTF. CDR3 bases: TGTGCCTTGACAGGGCGTTCTGGCTACACCTTC.

This clonotype was detected many times. The gene calls are TRBV3-1 and TRBJ1-2; 8 nucleotides align to TRBD1. Germline V gives CDR1 LGHDT, CDR2 YNNKEL (reference sequence). This CDR3 region has 14 residues. V was clipped by 3 bases and J by 4 bases; unmatched bases: 4. The CDR3 is CASSQARGPYGYTF. CDR3 nucleotide sequence: TGTGCCAGCAGCCAGGCCAGGGGGCCCTATGGCTACACCTTC.

The sample holds many counts of this clonotype. CDR3 nucleotides: TGCAGTGCTAGAGATTACGGGAGTTGGGATGAGCAGTTCTTC. Translated, it gives CSARDYGSWDEQFF. This chain connects TRBV20-1 to TRBJ2-1; weak D call: TRBD2 (6 bases). Per germline, CDR1 DFQATT and CDR2 SNEGSKA (reference sequence). Trimming took 0 bases from V and 8 from J, leaving 14 bases between them. There are 14 residues in the CDR3.

In this sample, this clonotype turned up a few times. The V gene is TRBV27, the J gene TRBJ1-1; D ambiguous. Trimming took off 5 bases at V and 3 bases at J, with 16 bases between the two ends. CDR1 and CDR2 from the germline V gene are MNHEY and SMNVEV (reference sequence). The CDR3 loop spans 15 amino acids. CDR3 loop: CASSVSKTLYTEAFF. The CDR3 bases are TGTGCCAGCAGTGTCTCCAAAACGCTATACACTGAAGCTTTCTTT.

This clonotype has a handful of counts. The chain is built from TRBV25-1 and TRBJ2-7, with D perhaps TRBD1 (5 bases). V lost 7 bases, J lost 6 bases, and 16 bases lay in between. Germline CDR1 and CDR2: MGHDK and SYGVNS. CDR3 length equals 13 residues. CDR3 coding DNA: TGTGCCAGCATTAGGCAGGGTGCGTCCGAGCAGTACTTC. This translates into CASIRQGASEQYF.

Many counts were recorded for this clonotype. The V call is TRBV28, the J call TRBJ1-2, with TRBD1 matching 7 bases. The germline V gene has CDR1 MDHEN and CDR2 SYDVKM. Trimming took 5 bases from V and 3 from J; bases not matched to a gene: 3. This CDR3 comprises 13 residues. This CDR3 reads CASSVTGYYGYTF. CDR3 in DNA: TGTGCCAGCAGTGTGACAGGGTACTATGGCTACACCTTC.

The table lists this clonotype with many counts. The chain employs TRBV5-1 and TRBJ1-1; a weak D match, TRBD1 (6 bases). The CDR3 is 15 amino acids. V lost 3 bases and J 6 bases, leaving 18 bases between the germline ends. CDR1 and CDR2 from the germline V gene are SGHRS and YFSETQ. Written as DNA, the CDR3 is TGCGCCAGCAGCTCCCTCCCGGGGGCCGGCGCTGAAGCTTTCTTT. It codes for CASSSLPGAGAEAFF.

This rearrangement joins TRBV29-1 to TRBJ2-3; D gene ambiguous. The CDR3 is 14 amino acids. Germline V gene lookup returns CDR1 SQVTM and CDR2 ANQGSEA. The CDR3 region has the DNA TGCAGTCCGGAGTACCCTGCACATTTAGATACGCAGTATTTT. Its protein product is CSPEYPAHLDTQYF.

In this sample, this clonotype turned up a few times. The rearrangement links TRBV7-9 to TRBJ2-3; no definite D call. Trimming pared 5 bases from V and 4 bases from J, leaving 13 bases between. Germline CDR1 and CDR2: SEHNR and FQNEAQ (reference sequence). This CDR3 region has 14 residues. This CDR3 is CASSPRTVADTQYF. CDR3 DNA sequence: TGTGCCAGCAGCCCCCGGACGGTGGCAGATACGCAGTATTTT.

As concerns this clonotype: A much bigger clone sits one base away, suggesting this may be a read error. The CDR3 sequence is CASSQGTEVATGQYF. The CDR3 DNA reads as TGCGCCAGCAGCCAAGGGACAGAAGTAGCTACTGGGCAGTACTTC. V usage is TRBV5-1 and J usage is TRBJ2-7; 7 bases fit TRBD1. Germline CDR1 and CDR2: SGHRS and YFSETQ. The CDR3 spans 15 residues. The ends lost 4 bases at V and 9 bases at J; junction bases unmatched: 16.

This clonotype was found a few times. At one end the junction does not follow the germline gene, possibly because of a read error. The J gene is TRBJ2-1, the V gene TRBV2; 7 bases fit TRBD2. The CDR3 has 13 amino acids. From germline, CDR1 is SNHLY and CDR2 FYNNEI. Here the CDR3 reads CASSRGGSGERFF. Written as DNA, the CDR3 is TGTGCCAGCAGTAGAGGCGGGAGCGGCGAGCGGTTCTTC. Full variable domain (outside the CDR3, taken from reference TRBV2 and TRBJ2-1): EPEVTQTPSHQVTQMGQEVILRCVPISNHLYFYWYRQILGQKVEFLVSFYNNEISEKSEIFDDQFSVERPDGSNFTLKIRSTKLEDSAMYFCASSRGGSGERFFGPGTRLTVL.

The rearrangement joins TRBV15 to TRBJ2-5; 7 bases align to TRBD2. CDR3 length: 13 residues. With V trimmed by 5 bases and J by 4 bases, 4 bases remained unmatched. CDR1 is LNHNV and CDR2 is YYDKDF in the germline V gene (reference sequence). CDR3 in DNA: TGTGCCACCAGCGGGATAGCGGGAGAGACCCAGTACTTC. This gives the protein CATSGIAGETQYF.

Points on this clonotype: A read error may be the cause here, since a much bigger clone is one base away. The chain is built from TRBV28 and TRBJ2-1; D not resolved. The CDR3 loop spans 12 amino acids. V dropped 3 bases and J dropped 5 bases, with 5 bases sitting between them. The germline CDR1 and CDR2 sequences are MDHEN and SYDVKM. CDR3 coding DNA: TGTGCCAGCAGTTTTTTGGACAATGAGCAGTTCTTC. This translates into CASSFLDNEQFF.

At least ten counts were recorded for this clonotype. This sequence joins TRBV24-1 and TRBJ2-1; D uncertain. This CDR3 is built from 16 residues. From germline, CDR1 is KGHDR and CDR2 SFDVKD. Trimming pared 1 base from V and 0 bases from J, leaving 9 bases between. DNA for the CDR3: TGTGCCACCAGTGATTTCACCGCGAGCTCCTACAATGAGCAGTTCTTC. Amino acids: CATSDFTASSYNEQFF.

This clonotype was detected many times. The chain carries TRBV7-9 and TRBJ2-3; 14 nucleotides agree with TRBD2. Trimming at V came to 6 bases and at J to 4 bases, leaving 12 bases not matched to a gene. Germline CDR1 and CDR2: SEHNR and FQNEAQ (reference sequence). The CDR3 totals 18 residues. CDR3: CASRQGTSGSGGADTQYF. The DNA for the CDR3 is TGTGCCAGCAGACAGGGGACTAGCGGGAGTGGTGGCGCAGATACGCAGTATTTT.

This clonotype was detected a few times. The chain recombines TRBV10-1 with TRBJ1-4, with a tentative D call TRBD1 (6 bases). The V end was cut by 6 bases, the J end by 8 bases, with 13 bases between. The CDR3 is 13 amino acids. Germline assignment: CDR1 WNHNN and CDR2 SYGVQD (reference sequence). The chain's CDR3 is CASSEGGSEKLFF. CDR3 nucleotide sequence: TGCGCCAGCAGCGAGGGGGGATCGGAAAAACTGTTTTTT.

This clonotype has a count of ten or more. V gene TRBV2 combines with J gene TRBJ1-1; perhaps TRBD1 as D (5 bases). This CDR3 region has 12 residues. The V end lost 6 bases, the J end lost 10 bases, and 15 bases lay between the germline ends. CDR1 SNHLY and CDR2 FYNNEI come from the germline V gene. The CDR3 region has the DNA TGTGCCAGCAGACGAATGGGGGATAGAGCTTTCTTT. Translating it yields CASRRMGDRAFF.

This clonotype was seen ten or more times. The chain carries TRBV12-3 or TRBV12-4 and TRBJ1-4; D gene ambiguous. Trimming left V 5 bases short and J 8 bases short, with 15 bases between. CDR3 length: 14 amino acids. Here the CDR3 DNA reads TGTGCCAGCAGTCGCAGCCGTAAGAGGGAAAAACTGTTTTTT. Translated, it gives CASSRSRKREKLFF.

This clonotype was seen repeatedly, ten times or more. The genes are TRBV28 and TRBJ2-1, with 10 bases that match TRBD2. The germline CDR1 and CDR2 sequences are MDHEN and SYDVKM. V lost 2 bases and J lost 2; bases outside the gene matches: 6. This CDR3 is 17 amino acids long. CDR3 loop: CASSLGQREGPYNEQFF. The CDR3 coding sequence is TGTGCCAGCAGTTTAGGGCAGCGGGAGGGCCCCTACAATGAGCAGTTCTTC.

This clonotype has only a few counts. The chain joins TRBV4-1 to TRBJ2-4; D is unresolved. V lost 2 bases to trimming and J lost 0 bases, with 11 bases between them. The CDR3 contains 16 residues. Germline lookup yields CDR1 MGHRA and CDR2 YSYEKL. The CDR3, as DNA: TGCGCCAGCAGCCAAAGGGTTGGGGTAGCCAAAAACATTCAGTACTTC. Residues: CASSQRVGVAKNIQYF.

This clonotype has just a few counts. V is TRBV29-1 and J is TRBJ2-3; D possibly corresponds to TRBD1 (5 bases). Germline V gene data show CDR1 as SQVTM and CDR2 as ANQGSEA. Trimming shortened V by 7 bases and J by 5 bases, and 13 bases separated the two germline ends. The CDR3 has 12 residues. Written as DNA, the CDR3 is TGCAGCGCTGGCCCCACAGGAGATACGCAGTATTTT. It yields the protein CSAGPTGDTQYF.

This clonotype was counted many times. CDR3 bases: TGTGCCAGCAGCGAAACTAGTGCAGAAGATACGCAGTATTTT. Its translation: CASSETSAEDTQYF. The chain joins TRBV2 to TRBJ2-3, with D possibly being TRBD2 (5 bases). CDR1 is SNHLY and CDR2 is FYNNEI in the germline V gene. The CDR3 sequence is 14 residues long. Trimming removed 6 bases from V and 5 bases from J, with 15 bases in between.

The chain joins TRBV11-2 to TRBJ1-2; D may be TRBD1 (5 bases). The CDR3 sequence is 15 residues long. Germline V gene data show CDR1 as SGHAT and CDR2 as FQNNGV. V was shortened by 5 bases and J by 1 base, with 14 bases between the two germline ends. DNA for the CDR3: TGTGCCAGCAGCCAAGGTGGGGCCTATAACTATGGCTACACCTTC. This gives the protein CASSQGGAYNYGYTF. The full variable domain, in which reference TRBV11-2 and TRBJ1-2 provide the parts outside the CDR3, is EAGVAQSPRYKIIEKRQSVAFWCNPISGHATLYWYQQILGQGPKLLIQFQNNGVVDDSQLPKDRFSAERLKGVDSTLKIQPAKLEDSAVYLCASSQGGAYNYGYTFGSGTRLTVV.

This clonotype was picked up many times. The chain joins TRBV7-6 to TRBJ2-3; D might be TRBD2 (5 bases). The V end was cut by 1 base, the J end by 2 bases, with 10 bases between. The CDR3 covers 15 residues. CDR1 is SGHVS, CDR2 FNYEAQ, per germline. The CDR3 coding sequence is TGTGCCAGCAGCTTAGAGGCGGGCCCCACAGATACGCAGTATTTT. As protein: CASSLEAGPTDTQYF. The whole variable domain, remainder taken from reference TRBV7-6 and TRBJ2-3, is GAGVSQSPRYKVTKRGQDVALRCDPISGHVSLYWYRQALGQGPEFLTYFNYEAQQDKSGLPNDRFSAERPEGSISTLTIQRTEQRDSAMYRCASSLEAGPTDTQYFGPGTRLTVL.

This clonotype was observed many times. One end of the junction does not line up with germline, which may come from a read error. The chain combines TRBV12-3 or TRBV12-4 with TRBJ2-1; tentative D call: TRBD2 (7 bases). The CDR3 sequence is 14 residues long. CDR3 residues: CASTPTGGYSEQFF. The CDR3 DNA is TGTGCCAGTACCCCGACGGGGGGCTACAGTGAGCAGTTCTTC.

The V call is TRBV20-1, the J call TRBJ2-6; D possibly matches TRBD1 or TRBD2 (5 bases each). The germline V gene encodes CDR1 DFQATT and CDR2 SNEGSKA (reference sequence). CDR3 length: 15 residues. V gave up 6 bases and J gave up 4 bases, with 16 bases separating them. The CDR3 loop reads CSASQPGTGANVLTF. The CDR3 DNA reads as TGCAGTGCGAGTCAACCAGGGACCGGGGCCAACGTCCTGACTTTC.